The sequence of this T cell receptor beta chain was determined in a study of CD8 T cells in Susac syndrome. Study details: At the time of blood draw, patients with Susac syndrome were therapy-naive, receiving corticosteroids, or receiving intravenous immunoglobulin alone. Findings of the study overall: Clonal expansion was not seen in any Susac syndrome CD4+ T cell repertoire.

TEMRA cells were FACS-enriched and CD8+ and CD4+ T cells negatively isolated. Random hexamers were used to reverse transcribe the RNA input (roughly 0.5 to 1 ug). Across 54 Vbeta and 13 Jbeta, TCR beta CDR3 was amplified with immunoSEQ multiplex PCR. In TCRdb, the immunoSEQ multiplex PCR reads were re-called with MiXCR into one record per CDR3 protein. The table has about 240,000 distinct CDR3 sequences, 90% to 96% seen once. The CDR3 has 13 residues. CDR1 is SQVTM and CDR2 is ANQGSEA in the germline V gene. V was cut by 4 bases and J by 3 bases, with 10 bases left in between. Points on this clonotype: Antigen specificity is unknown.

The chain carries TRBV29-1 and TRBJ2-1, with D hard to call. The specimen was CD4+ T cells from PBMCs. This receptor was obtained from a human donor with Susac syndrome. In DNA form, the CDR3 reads TGCAGCGTTGCCTACCCTTACTACAATGAGCAGTTCTTC. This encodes CSVAYPYYNEQFF.